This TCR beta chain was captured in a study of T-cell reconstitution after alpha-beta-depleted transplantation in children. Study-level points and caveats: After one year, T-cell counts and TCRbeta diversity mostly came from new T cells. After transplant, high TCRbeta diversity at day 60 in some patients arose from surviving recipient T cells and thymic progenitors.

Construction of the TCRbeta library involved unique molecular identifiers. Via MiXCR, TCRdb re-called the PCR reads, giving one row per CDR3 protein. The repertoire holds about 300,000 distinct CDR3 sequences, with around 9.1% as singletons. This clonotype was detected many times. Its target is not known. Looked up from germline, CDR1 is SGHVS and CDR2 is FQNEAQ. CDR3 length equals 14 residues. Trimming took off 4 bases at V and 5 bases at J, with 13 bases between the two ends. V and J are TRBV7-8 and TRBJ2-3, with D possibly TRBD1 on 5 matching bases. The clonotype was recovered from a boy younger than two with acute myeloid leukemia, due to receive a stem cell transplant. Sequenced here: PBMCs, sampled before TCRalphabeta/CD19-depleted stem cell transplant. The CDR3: CASSSATALDTQYF. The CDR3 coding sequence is TGTGCCAGCAGCTCGGCGACAGCCTTAGATACGCAGTATTTT.